The 10 T cell receptor beta chains below come from one sample, sequenced in a study of cytomegalovirus exposure and HLA in healthy donors (dated by TCRdb to about 2017). Libraries came from the immunoSEQ multiplex PCR assay. A mixture of 60 forward primers for TCR Vbeta segments and 13 reverse primers for TCR Jbeta segments was used in the multiplex PCR. TCRdb provides this immuneACCESS table in a form limited to in-frame rearrangements. Some clones are lacking; in checked studies, under half of them reflect an unresolved V gene, and why the rest are absent is not known. The sample table lists 95,000 to 110,000 clones, approximately 80% of them with a count of one. Of the sample, under 5% falls within the top ten clones. The sequencing input was PBMCs. The receptors come from a male donor in good health and CMV-seronegative.

This clone was recorded a few times. The chain recombines TRBV28 with TRBJ2-7; 9 nucleotides agree with TRBD2. This CDR3 region has 17 residues. Germline CDR1 MDHEN, CDR2 SYDVKM. V trimming: 2 bases; J trimming: 7 bases; junction bases outside the gene matches: 15. The CDR3 reads CASSLRGLARDLGEQYF. The CDR3 DNA reads TGTGCCAGCAGTTTAAGGGGACTAGCAAGAGACTTGGGGGAGCAGTACTTC.

This chain joins TRBV2 and TRBJ1-1; D gene unclear. Germline V gives CDR1 SNHLY, CDR2 FYNNEI. This CDR3 spans 13 amino acids. With 3 bases removed from V and 4 bases from J, the gap between germline ends came to 9 bases. The CDR3 sequence: CASSDRGITEAFF. CDR3 nucleotides: TGTGCCAGCAGTGATCGAGGGATCACTGAAGCTTTCTTT.

The rearrangement joins TRBV27 to TRBJ2-3; TRBD2 aligns across 7 bases. This CDR3 is 16 amino acids long. Losses at the gene ends were 1 base for V and 2 bases for J; bases not matched to a gene: 6. Germline CDR1 and CDR2: MNHEY and SMNVEV (reference sequence). The CDR3 DNA sequence: TGTGCCAGCAGTTTATTCCGGGACTACCCCACAGATACGCAGTATTTT. Encoded protein: CASSLFRDYPTDTQYF.

This chain uses TRBV28 with TRBJ1-5, with 7 bases identical to TRBD1. CDR1 is MDHEN, CDR2 SYDVKM, per germline. The CDR3 is 13 amino acids. The J segment lost 3 bases and the V segment lost 6 bases, leaving 2 bases of the junction unmatched. CDR3: CASSGTVNQPQHF. The DNA of the CDR3 is TGTGCCAGCAGCGGGACAGTCAATCAGCCCCAGCATTTT.

This clone was detected a few times. This chain links TRBV2 with TRBJ1-1; D gene unclear. Trimming cost V 4 bases and J 2 bases, with 11 bases left between them. Germline loops: CDR1 SNHLY, CDR2 FYNNEI. The CDR3 covers 14 residues. The CDR3 bases are TGTGCCAGCAGTGTGGGCGAGCTCAACACTGAAGCTTTCTTT. Translating gives CASSVGELNTEAFF. Full variable domain (missing parts from reference TRBV2 and TRBJ1-1): EPEVTQTPSHQVTQMGQEVILRCVPISNHLYFYWYRQILGQKVEFLVSFYNNEISEKSEIFDDQFSVERPDGSNFTLKIRSTKLEDSAMYFCASSVGELNTEAFFGQGTRLTVV.

The chain uses TRBV6-1 and TRBJ2-1, with 10 positions matching TRBD2. Germline CDR1 MNHNS, CDR2 SASEGT. CDR3 length: 15 amino acids. The ends lost 7 bases at V and 2 bases at J; junction bases unmatched: 5. The CDR3 bases are TGTGCCAGCAATCCGGGGACTAGCGCCTACAATGAGCAGTTCTTC. Its protein is CASNPGTSAYNEQFF.

The rearrangement joins TRBV6-5 to TRBJ1-1; TRBD1 might be the D (5 bases). Germline V CDR1 and CDR2: MNHEY, SVGAGI. V was trimmed by 4 bases and J by 1 base, leaving 7 bases between them. The CDR3 consists of 13 residues. CDR3 amino acids: CASSLQANTEAFF. The CDR3 DNA follows: TGTGCCAGCAGTTTACAGGCGAACACTGAAGCTTTCTTT.

A single count supports this clone. V and J are TRBV29-1 and TRBJ2-7, with 12 bases that match TRBD2. Germline CDR1 is SQVTM and CDR2 is ANQGSEA. The CDR3 has 18 amino acids. Trimming removed 2 bases from V and 4 bases from J; junction bases left unmatched: 15. The CDR3 DNA follows: TGCAGCGTTGAACTCAGGGCGGTGACTAGCGGGAGAAGTTACGAGCAGTACTTC. The encoded protein is CSVELRAVTSGRSYEQYF.

A single count supports this clone. Additional DNA sequences in this sample encode the identical CDR3. This rearrangement joins TRBV27 to TRBJ1-1, with 8 bases fitting TRBD1. J lost 1 base, V lost 0 bases, and 1 base had no gene match. This CDR3 spans 15 amino acids. Germline V gene sequence: CDR1 MNHEY, CDR2 SMNVEV (reference sequence). The chain's CDR3 is CASSLSGTGNTEAFF. The CDR3 nucleotides read TGTGCCAGCAGTTTATCGGGGACAGGGAACACTGAAGCTTTCTTT.

The chain recombines TRBV9 with TRBJ2-3; D may be TRBD1 (6 bases). Trimming stripped 0 bases from V and 4 bases from J, with 15 bases between. The germline gives CDR1 SGDLS, CDR2 YYNGEE. This CDR3 has 16 amino acids. The CDR3 sequence is CASSVARQGNSDTQYF. The CDR3 bases are TGTGCCAGCAGCGTAGCTAGGCAGGGGAACTCAGATACGCAGTATTTT.